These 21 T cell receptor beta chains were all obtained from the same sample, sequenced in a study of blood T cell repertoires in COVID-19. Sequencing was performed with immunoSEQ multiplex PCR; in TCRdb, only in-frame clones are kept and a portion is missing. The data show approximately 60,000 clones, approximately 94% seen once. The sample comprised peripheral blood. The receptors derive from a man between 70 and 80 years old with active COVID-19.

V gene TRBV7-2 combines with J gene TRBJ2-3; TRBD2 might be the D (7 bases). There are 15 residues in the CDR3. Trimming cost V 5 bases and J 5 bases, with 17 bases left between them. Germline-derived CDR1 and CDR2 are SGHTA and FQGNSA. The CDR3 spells CASSPHGGAGDTQYF. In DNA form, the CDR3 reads TGTGCCAGCAGCCCGCATGGGGGGGCGGGAGATACGCAGTATTTT.

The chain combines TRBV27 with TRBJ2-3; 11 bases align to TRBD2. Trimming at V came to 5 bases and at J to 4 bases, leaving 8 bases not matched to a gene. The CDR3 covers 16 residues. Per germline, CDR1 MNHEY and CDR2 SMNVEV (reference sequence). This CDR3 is CASSLSGGAVPDTQYF. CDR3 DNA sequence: TGTGCCAGCAGTCTTAGCGGGGGGGCGGTCCCAGATACGCAGTATTTT.

In DNA form, the CDR3 reads TGCAGCTACGTACCGACAGGGGGTGTAACTGAAGCTTTCTTT. Protein: CSYVPTGGVTEAFF. J is TRBJ1-1 and V is TRBV29-1; 9 bases fit TRBD1. The CDR3 loop spans 14 amino acids. Trimming took 8 bases from V and 5 from J; bases not matched to a gene: 12. Germline V CDR1 and CDR2: SQVTM, ANQGSEA.

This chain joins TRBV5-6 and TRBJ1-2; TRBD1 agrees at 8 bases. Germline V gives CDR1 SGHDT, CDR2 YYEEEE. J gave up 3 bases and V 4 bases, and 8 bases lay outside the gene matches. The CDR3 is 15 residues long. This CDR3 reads CASSPLGQVDYGYTF. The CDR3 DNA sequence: TGTGCCAGCAGCCCCCTGGGACAGGTTGACTATGGCTACACCTTC.

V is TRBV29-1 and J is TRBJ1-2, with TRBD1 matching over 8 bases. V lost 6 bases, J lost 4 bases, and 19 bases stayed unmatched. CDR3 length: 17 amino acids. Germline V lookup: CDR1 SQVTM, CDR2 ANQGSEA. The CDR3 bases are TGCAGCGTGGCCGTGGGCAGGGGGCTTTTTGAAGGCTATGGCTACACCTTC. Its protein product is CSVAVGRGLFEGYGYTF.

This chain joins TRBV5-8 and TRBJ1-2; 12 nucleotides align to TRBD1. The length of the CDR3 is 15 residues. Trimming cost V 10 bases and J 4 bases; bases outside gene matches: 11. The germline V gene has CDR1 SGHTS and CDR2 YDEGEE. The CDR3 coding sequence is TGTGCCGGGGGGACAGGGGGCGCGGAAGTCTATGGCTACACCTTC. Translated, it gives CAGGTGGAEVYGYTF. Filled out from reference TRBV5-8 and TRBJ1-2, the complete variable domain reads EAGVTQSPTHLIKTRGQQATLRCSPISGHTSVYWYQQALGLGLQFLLWYDEGEERNRGNFPPRFSGRQFPNYSSELNVNALELEDSALYLCAGGTGGAEVYGYTFGSGTRLTVV.

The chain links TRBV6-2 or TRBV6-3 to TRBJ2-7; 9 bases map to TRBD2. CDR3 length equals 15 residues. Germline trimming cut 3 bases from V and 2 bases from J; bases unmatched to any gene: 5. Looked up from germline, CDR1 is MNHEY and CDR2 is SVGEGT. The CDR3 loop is CASSYAGGLAYEQYV. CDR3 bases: TGTGCCAGCAGTTATGCGGGGGGGCTTGCCTACGAGCAGTACGTC.

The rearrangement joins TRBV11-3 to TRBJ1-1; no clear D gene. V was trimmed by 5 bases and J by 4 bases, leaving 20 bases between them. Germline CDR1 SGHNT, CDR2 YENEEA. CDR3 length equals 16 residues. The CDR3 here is CASSENTWRGSTEAFF. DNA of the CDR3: TGTGCCAGCAGCGAAAATACTTGGCGGGGAAGCACTGAAGCTTTCTTT.

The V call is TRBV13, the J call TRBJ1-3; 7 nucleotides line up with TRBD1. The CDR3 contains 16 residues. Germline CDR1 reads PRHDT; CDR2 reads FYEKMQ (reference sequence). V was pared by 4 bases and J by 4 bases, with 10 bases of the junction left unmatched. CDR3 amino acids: CASSSSPGGSGNTIYF. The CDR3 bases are TGTGCCAGCAGCTCCTCTCCAGGGGGGTCAGGAAACACCATATATTTT.

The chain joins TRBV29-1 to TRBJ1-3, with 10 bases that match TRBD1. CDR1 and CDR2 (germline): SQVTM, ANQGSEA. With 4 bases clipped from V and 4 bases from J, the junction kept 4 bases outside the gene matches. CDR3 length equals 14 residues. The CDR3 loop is CSVVRTGGGNTIYF. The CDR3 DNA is TGCAGCGTTGTCCGGACAGGGGGAGGAAACACCATATATTTT.

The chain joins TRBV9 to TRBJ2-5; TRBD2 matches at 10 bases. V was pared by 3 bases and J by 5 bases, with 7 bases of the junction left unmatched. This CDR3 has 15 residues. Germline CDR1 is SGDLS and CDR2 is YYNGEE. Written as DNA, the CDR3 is TGTGCCAGCAGCGCGGCTAGCGGGGGATGGGAGACCCAGTACTTC. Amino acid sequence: CASSAASGGWETQYF.

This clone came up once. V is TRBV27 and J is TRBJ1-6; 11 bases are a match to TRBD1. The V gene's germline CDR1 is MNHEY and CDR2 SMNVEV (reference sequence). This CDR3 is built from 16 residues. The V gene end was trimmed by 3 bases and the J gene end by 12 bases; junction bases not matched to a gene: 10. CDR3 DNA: TGTGCCAGCAGTTTCCTCCGGGACAGGGGGGAGGAACCCCTCCACTTT. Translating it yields CASSFLRDRGEEPLHF.

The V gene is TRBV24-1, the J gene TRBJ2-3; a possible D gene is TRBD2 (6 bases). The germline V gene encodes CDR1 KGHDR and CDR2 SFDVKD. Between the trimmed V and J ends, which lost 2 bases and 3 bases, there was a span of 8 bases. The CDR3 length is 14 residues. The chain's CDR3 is CATSDSTRTDTQYF. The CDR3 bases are TGTGCCACCAGTGATTCGACTAGGACAGATACGCAGTATTTT.

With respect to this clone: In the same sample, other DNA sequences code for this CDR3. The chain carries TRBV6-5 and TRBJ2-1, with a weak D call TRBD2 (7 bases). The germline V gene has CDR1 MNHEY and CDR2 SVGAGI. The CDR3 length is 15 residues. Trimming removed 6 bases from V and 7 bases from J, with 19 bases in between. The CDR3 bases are TGTGCCAGCAGCCGCCGTGGGGGGGCTGGGAATGAGCAGTTCTTC. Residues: CASSRRGGAGNEQFF.

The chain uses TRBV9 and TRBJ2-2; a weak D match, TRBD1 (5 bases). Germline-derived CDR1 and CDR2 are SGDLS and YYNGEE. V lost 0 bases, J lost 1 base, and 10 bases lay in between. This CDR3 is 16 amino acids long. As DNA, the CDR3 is TGTGCCAGCAGCGTAGTAACAGGTCAGAACACCGGGGAGCTGTTTTTT. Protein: CASSVVTGQNTGELFF.

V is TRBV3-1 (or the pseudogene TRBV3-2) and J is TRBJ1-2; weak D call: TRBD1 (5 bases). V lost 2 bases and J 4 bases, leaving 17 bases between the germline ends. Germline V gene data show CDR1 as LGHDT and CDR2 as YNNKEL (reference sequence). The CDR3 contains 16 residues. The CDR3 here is CASSQPHGGAGYGYTF. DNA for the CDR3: TGTGCCAGCAGCCAACCCCACGGAGGGGCCGGCTATGGCTACACCTTC.

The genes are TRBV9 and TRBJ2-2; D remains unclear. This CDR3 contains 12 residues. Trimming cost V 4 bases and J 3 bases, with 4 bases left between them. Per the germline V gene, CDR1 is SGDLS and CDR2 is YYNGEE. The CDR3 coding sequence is TGTGCCAGCAGCACACACACCGGGGAGCTGTTTTTT. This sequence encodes CASSTHTGELFF.

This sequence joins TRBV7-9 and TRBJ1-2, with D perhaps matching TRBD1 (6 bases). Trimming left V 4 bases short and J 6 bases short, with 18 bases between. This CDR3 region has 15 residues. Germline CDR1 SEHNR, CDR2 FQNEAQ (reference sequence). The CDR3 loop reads CASSSDSGRGDGYTF. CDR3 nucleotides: TGTGCCAGCAGCTCCGACTCGGGGAGGGGGGATGGCTACACCTTC.

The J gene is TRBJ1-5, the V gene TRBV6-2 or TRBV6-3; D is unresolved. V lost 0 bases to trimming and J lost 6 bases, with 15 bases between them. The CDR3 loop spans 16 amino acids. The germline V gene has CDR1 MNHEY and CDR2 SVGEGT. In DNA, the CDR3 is TGTGCCAGCAGTTACTCCATGGGCCCTCCCATTCAGCCCCAGCATTTT. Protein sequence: CASSYSMGPPIQPQHF.

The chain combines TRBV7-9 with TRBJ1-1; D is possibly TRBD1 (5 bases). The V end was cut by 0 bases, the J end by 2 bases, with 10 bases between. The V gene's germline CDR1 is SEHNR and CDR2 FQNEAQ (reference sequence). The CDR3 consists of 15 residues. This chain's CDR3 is CASSLAGTANTEAFF. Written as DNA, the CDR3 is TGTGCCAGCAGCTTAGCCGGGACTGCAAACACTGAAGCTTTCTTT.

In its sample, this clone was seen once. CDR3 DNA sequence: TGTGCCAGCAGCTTTACCGGGACAGGGGGCACCGGGGAGCTGTTTTTT. Its translation: CASSFTGTGGTGELFF. The chain uses TRBV7-9 and TRBJ2-2, with 11 bases fitting TRBD1. V trimming: 3 bases; J trimming: 4 bases; junction bases outside the gene matches: 4. The CDR3 totals 16 residues. CDR1 is SEHNR, CDR2 FQNEAQ, per germline (reference sequence).